These T cell receptor beta chains were read from a single sample in a study of blood T cell repertoires in COVID-19. The protocol was immunoSEQ multiplex PCR, while the TCRdb copy is restricted to in-frame clones and leaves out a portion. This table holds more than 75,000 clones, over 75% found once. The specimen sequenced was peripheral blood. These receptors all come from a woman between 65 and 79 years old with acute or convalescent COVID-19. CDR3s leave out the opening cysteine and the closing phenylalanine or tryptophan.

>TRBJ1-5|TRBV11-2
ASSSGGLVDQPQH
>TRBJ2-1|TRBV7-2
ASSLAITVTYNEQF
>TRBJ1-1|TRBV5-1
ASSLSLGAGEAF
>TRBJ1-1|TRBV2
ASSEQGTEAF
>TRBJ2-3|TRBV3-1/TRBV3-2
ASSQAVSGPDTQY
>TRBJ2-1|TRBV7-2
ASSSGLAHNEQF
>TRBJ1-5|TRBV19
ASSMGTVRRMGNQPQH
>TRBJ1-6|TRBV2
ASKDRDRLLH
>TRBJ2-1|TRBV28
ASSWVAATYNEQF
>TRBJ1-1|TRBV7-8
ASSLGTVNTEAF
>TRBJ1-6|TRBV6-5
ASSYMHRDNSPLH
>TRBJ1-2|TRBV7-2
ASSLDGAWGYT
>TRBJ1-6|TRBV28
ASSLHGTGSSYNSPLH
>TRBJ1-3|TRBV5-1
ASSLTGYGNTIY
>TRBJ1-2|TRBV9
ASSVERGQDNYGYT
>TRBJ2-2|TRBV5-1
ATSGRENTGELF
>TRBJ1-2|TRBV2
ASSPVGDSNYGYT
>TRBJ1-6|TRBV7-9
ASSKGQGDDSPLH
>TRBJ2-3|TRBV7-9
ASSPELGLAGGGTDTQY
>TRBJ1-2|TRBV28
ASTRGLGGYT
>TRBJ2-3|TRBV5-1
ASSLSEGGTQY
>TRBJ2-3|TRBV7-9
ASSSLNTTSGRRDTQY
>TRBJ1-1|TRBV4-1
ASSDRPNTEAF
>TRBJ1-3|TRBV6-1
ASSENQGSGNTIY
>TRBJ2-5|TRBV5-1
ASSLFGTGDWGTQY
>TRBJ1-2|TRBV6-5
ASTPSYEVYGYT
>TRBJ1-6|TRBV19
ASSIARESPLH
>TRBJ2-3|TRBV10-3
ASGRLAGVSRDTQY
>TRBJ1-2|TRBV6-1
ASSEALGEGTGSYGYT
>TRBJ1-6|TRBV19
ASSPGQGMAH
>TRBJ2-1|TRBV11-2
ASSLRDNEQF
>TRBJ2-4|TRBV7-8
ASSPSGARGASKNIQY
>TRBJ1-1|TRBV6-5
ASSSPDRGDGEAF
>TRBJ2-3|TRBV10-1
ASSELRLAGAEDTQY
>TRBJ2-3|TRBV9
ASSVSSGGLRGADTQY